This T cell receptor (beta chain) was retrieved from a study of T cells in Graves' hyperthyroidism and ophthalmopathy. Researchers took RNA transcripts and amplified the TCR beta CDR3 regions from them. During a first-round RT-PCR of the TCR CDR3, the HTBI primer set was used. TCRdb re-analysed the multiplex PCR reads in MiXCR, keeping a single row per CDR3 protein. The sample has about 380,000 distinct CDR3 sequences, 13% seen once. This clonotype occurred many times. Antigen: not known. Study results and limitations: Researchers report that a 13 V-J model separated ophthalmopathy from stable hyperthyroidism.

This clonotype was obtained from a man aged 25-45 years with Graves' hyperthyroidism that later progressed to Graves' ophthalmopathy. Sequenced input: blood.

In nucleotides, the CDR3 is TGTGCCAGCAGCCAAGATCAGGGGAGGTATGGCTACACCTTC. Translating it yields CASSQDQGRYGYTF. The V call is TRBV3-1, the J call TRBJ1-2, with D perhaps matching TRBD1 (6 bases). V was cut by 0 bases and J by 5 bases, with 10 bases left in between. The CDR3 is 14 amino acids. Germline CDR1 reads LGHDT; CDR2 reads YNNKEL (reference sequence). Full variable domain (outside the CDR3, taken from reference TRBV3-1 and TRBJ1-2): DTAVSQTPKYLVTQMGNDKSIKCEQNLGHDTMYWYKQDSKKFLKIMFSYNNKELIINETVPNRFSPKSPDKAHLNLHINSLELGDSAVYFCASSQDQGRYGYTFGSGTRLTVV.